These 27 T cell receptor beta chains were sequenced from one sample in a study of blood T cell repertoires in COVID-19. Profiled with immunoSEQ multiplex PCR; TCRdb holds only in-frame clones, not every one. In the table there are about 300,000 clones, around nine tenths of which are singletons. Source material: peripheral blood. These receptors all stem from a woman aged 30 to 39 with COVID-19, enrolled during active disease.

This chain connects TRBV15 to TRBJ2-1; 16 bases map to TRBD2. Germline V CDR1 and CDR2: LNHNV, YYDKDF (reference sequence). This CDR3 has 19 amino acids. J gave up 1 base and V 3 bases, and 6 bases lay outside the gene matches. CDR3 residues: CATSRGLAGGPGSYNEQFF. The CDR3 DNA is TGTGCCACCAGCAGGGGACTAGCGGGAGGGCCGGGATCCTACAATGAGCAGTTCTTC. Together with reference TRBV15 and TRBJ2-1, the CDR3 gives the full variable domain: DAMVIQNPRYQVTQFGKPVTLSCSQTLNHNVMYWYQQKSSQAPKLLFHYYDKDFNNEADTPDNFQSRRPNTSFCFLDIRSPGLGDTAMYLCATSRGLAGGPGSYNEQFFGPGTRLTVL.

This chain links TRBV25-1 with TRBJ2-2; a possible D gene is TRBD2 (7 bases). Germline V gene lookup returns CDR1 MGHDK and CDR2 SYGVNS. Trimming shortened V by 0 bases and J by 5 bases, and 19 bases separated the two germline ends. The CDR3 runs 18 residues. The CDR3 nucleotides read TGTGCCAGCAGTGAATATTCTATGGGAGGGGGTTATACCGGGGAGCTGTTTTTT. Translation gives CASSEYSMGGGYTGELFF.

V is TRBV24-1 and J is TRBJ2-1; 9 positions agree with TRBD1. The V gene's germline CDR1 is KGHDR and CDR2 SFDVKD. The trim removed 2 bases at V and 8 bases at J, leaving 9 bases unmatched. The CDR3 totals 16 residues. The CDR3 sequence is CATSDSTGGPIYEQFF. As DNA, the CDR3 is TGTGCCACCAGTGATTCTACAGGGGGCCCCATTTATGAGCAGTTCTTC.

The V call is TRBV10-1, the J call TRBJ2-2; 7 bases are shared with TRBD2. Germline V CDR1 and CDR2: WNHNN, SYGVQD (reference sequence). The CDR3 is 15 residues long. The V segment lost 3 bases and the J segment 1 base; nucleotides outside the gene matches: 2. The CDR3 sequence is CASSEASGNTGELFF. Here the CDR3 DNA reads TGCGCCAGCAGTGAAGCTAGCGGGAACACCGGGGAGCTGTTTTTT.

V usage is TRBV15 and J usage is TRBJ1-4; no clear D. This CDR3 contains 16 residues. Trimming removed 1 base from V and 3 bases from J, with 12 bases in between. CDR1 is LNHNV and CDR2 is YYDKDF in the germline V gene (reference sequence). The CDR3 DNA reads as TGTGCCACCAGCAGAGGTACGACAATACCTAATGAAAAACTGTTTTTT. Encoded protein: CATSRGTTIPNEKLFF.

CDR3: CASSLQLAGVNEQYF. The DNA for the CDR3 is TGTGCCAGCAGTTTACAGCTAGCGGGAGTCAACGAGCAGTACTTC. The V gene is TRBV28, the J gene TRBJ2-7, with 10 bases matching TRBD2. The germline V gene encodes CDR1 MDHEN and CDR2 SYDVKM. CDR3 length: 15 residues. Germline trimming cut 2 bases from V and 5 bases from J; bases unmatched to any gene: 6.

V gene TRBV18 combines with J gene TRBJ2-2, with 7 bases identical to TRBD1. The CDR3 spans 14 residues. Germline V gene data show CDR1 as KGHSH and CDR2 as LQKENI. The junction had 1 base not matched to a gene; V was cut back by 3 bases and J by 3 bases. In nucleotides, the CDR3 is TGTGCCAGCTCACCGACAGGGTACACCGGGGAGCTGTTTTTT. Protein product: CASSPTGYTGELFF. The full variable domain, its missing parts supplied by reference TRBV18 and TRBJ2-2, is NAGVMQNPRHLVRRRGQEARLRCSPMKGHSHVYWYRQLPEEGLKFMVYLQKENIIDESGMPKERFSAEFPKEGPSILRIQQVVRGDSAAYFCASSPTGYTGELFFGEGSRLTVL.

The CDR3 reads CASRMDRGRNQPQHF. CDR3 DNA sequence: TGTGCCAGCAGGATGGACAGGGGCCGCAATCAGCCCCAGCATTTT. This chain joins TRBV2 and TRBJ1-5, with TRBD1 identical over 9 bases. The V and J ends lost 6 bases and 2 bases, in that order; junction bases with no gene match: 5. Per germline, CDR1 SNHLY and CDR2 FYNNEI. The CDR3 is made up of 15 amino acids.

This clone was seen once. The chain combines TRBV4-3 with TRBJ2-3; D remains unclear. Between the trimmed V and J ends, which lost 0 bases and 1 base, there was a span of 8 bases. The CDR3 spans 15 residues. Germline CDR1 is LGHNA and CDR2 is YSLEER. The CDR3 region is CASSQDFRGTDTQYF. DNA of the CDR3: TGCGCCAGCAGCCAAGATTTTCGGGGCACAGATACGCAGTATTTT.

CDR3: CASSAGDSSYNEQFF. CDR3 in DNA: TGTGCCAGCAGTGCGGGGGACAGCTCCTACAATGAGCAGTTCTTC. The rearrangement uses TRBV25-1 and TRBJ2-1, with a possible D match to TRBD1 (7 bases). CDR3 size: 15 residues. The V gene lost 4 bases and the J gene lost 0 bases, with 10 bases spanning the gap. The V gene's germline CDR1 is MGHDK and CDR2 SYGVNS.

This clone showed up just once. The rearrangement links TRBV5-1 to TRBJ1-1; D is unresolved. Germline CDR1 is SGHRS and CDR2 is YFSETQ. This CDR3 contains 15 residues. V was trimmed by 0 bases and J by 2 bases, leaving 11 bases between them. The CDR3 region has the DNA TGCGCCAGCAGCTTGGAGGCAGGTCAAAACACTGAAGCTTTCTTT. Translating gives CASSLEAGQNTEAFF.

This chain uses TRBV28 with TRBJ1-5; 11 positions agree with TRBD1. CDR1 and CDR2 (germline): MDHEN, SYDVKM. V gave up 6 bases and J gave up 11 bases; unmatched junction bases: 9. CDR3 length: 14 amino acids. For the CDR3, the DNA is TGTGCCAGCAGCCAAGGGACAGGGGGATGGTCCCAGCATTTT. Encoded protein: CASSQGTGGWSQHF.

The table lists this clone with a few counts. The rearrangement links TRBV9 to TRBJ1-2, with a possible D match to TRBD1 (6 bases). V shed 0 bases and J shed 12 bases, with 12 bases lying between them. Germline V gene lookup returns CDR1 SGDLS and CDR2 YYNGEE. CDR3 length: 12 amino acids. The CDR3 sequence is CASSVVPGEDTF. In DNA, the CDR3 is TGTGCCAGCAGCGTAGTCCCAGGGGAAGACACCTTC.

This chain uses TRBV30 with TRBJ1-5, with D possibly being TRBD1 (6 bases). CDR1 and CDR2 from the germline V gene are GTSNPN and SVGIG (reference sequence). The CDR3 spans 13 residues. V lost 3 bases and J 9 bases, leaving 15 bases between the germline ends. This chain's CDR3 is CAWRGPEGGPQHF. The CDR3 DNA is TGTGCCTGGAGAGGGCCAGAAGGGGGGCCCCAGCATTTT.

The chain is built from TRBV5-1 and TRBJ1-2; the D is unclear. CDR1 is SGHRS, CDR2 YFSETQ, per germline. Between the trimmed V and J ends, which lost 1 base and 8 bases, there was a span of 9 bases. CDR3 size: 12 residues. This CDR3 reads CASSLTGRGYTF. DNA for the CDR3: TGCGCCAGCAGCTTGACGGGGAGAGGCTACACCTTC.

The V call is TRBV7-2, the J call TRBJ1-1; a possible D gene is TRBD1 (6 bases). Trimming left V 5 bases short and J 5 bases short, with 15 bases between. Looked up from germline, CDR1 is SGHTA and CDR2 is FQGNSA. CDR3 size: 14 residues. The CDR3 region has the DNA TGTGCCAGCAGCCACGGGGGAGGGGGGACTGAAGCTTTCTTT. Residues: CASSHGGGGTEAFF.

The chain joins TRBV5-4 to TRBJ1-4; the match to TRBD1 covers 10 bases. J gave up 3 bases and V 3 bases, and 2 bases lay outside the gene matches. This CDR3 is built from 15 residues. Per germline, CDR1 SGHNT and CDR2 YYREEE (reference sequence). The CDR3 coding sequence is TGTGCCAGCAGCTGGGACAGGGGCGCTAATGAAAAACTGTTTTTT. Translation gives CASSWDRGANEKLFF.

The chain has TRBV28 and TRBJ2-3, with 8 bases that match TRBD2. Germline CDR1 reads MDHEN; CDR2 reads SYDVKM. V trimming: 6 bases; J trimming: 4 bases; junction bases outside the gene matches: 3. The CDR3 has 13 amino acids. CDR3 amino acids: CASRTGGPDTQYF. In DNA form, the CDR3 reads TGTGCCAGCAGGACGGGGGGGCCAGATACGCAGTATTTT. Drawing the rest from reference TRBV28 and TRBJ2-3, the complete variable domain is DVKVTQSSRYLVKRTGEKVFLECVQDMDHENMFWYRQDPGLGLRLIYFSYDVKMKEKGDIPEGYSVSREKKERFSLILESASTNQTSMYLCASRTGGPDTQYFGPGTRLTVL.

The chain uses TRBV5-8 and TRBJ2-5; tentative D call: TRBD1 (6 bases). Trimming took 0 bases from V and 5 from J, leaving 17 bases between them. CDR1 and CDR2 from the germline V gene are SGHTS and YDEGEE. The CDR3 loop spans 16 amino acids. CDR3 sequence reads: CASSLGTGSPRETQYF. For the CDR3, the DNA is TGTGCCAGCAGCTTGGGAACAGGGTCACCGAGGGAGACCCAGTACTTC.

In its sample, this clone was seen a few times. The chain links TRBV6-5 to TRBJ2-7, with 13 bases that match TRBD2. The trim removed 6 bases at V and 6 bases at J, leaving 5 bases unmatched. This CDR3 has 14 residues. Per germline, CDR1 MNHEY and CDR2 SVGAGI. The CDR3 coding sequence is TGTGCCAGCAGAGGACTAGCGGGAGCGAGCGAGCAGTACTTC. It yields the protein CASRGLAGASEQYF.

Here the CDR3 reads CAWSSRGELFF. The CDR3 nucleotides are TGTGCCTGGAGTAGTAGAGGGGAGCTGTTTTTT. The V call is TRBV30, the J call TRBJ2-2; D is undetermined. CDR1 is GTSNPN, CDR2 SVGIG, per germline (reference sequence). CDR3 length: 11 residues. The V gene lost 2 bases and the J gene lost 8 bases, with 6 bases spanning the gap.

The chain is built from TRBV29-1 and TRBJ2-1; 9 nucleotides agree with TRBD2. CDR1 is SQVTM, CDR2 ANQGSEA, per germline. The CDR3 loop spans 15 amino acids. With V trimmed by 2 bases and J by 12 bases, 14 bases remained unmatched. The CDR3 here is CSVERGSGRGLGQFF. Here the CDR3 DNA reads TGCAGCGTTGAACGGGGTAGCGGGAGAGGTTTGGGGCAGTTCTTC.

J is TRBJ1-2 and V is TRBV19; D is unresolved. Germline-derived CDR1 and CDR2 are LNHDA and SQIVND (reference sequence). The CDR3 runs 14 residues. V was shortened by 1 base and J by 5 bases, with 11 bases between the two germline ends. The DNA for the CDR3 is TGTGCCAGTAGTATAGTTCCGCGGCTATATGGCTACACCTTC. It is translated as CASSIVPRLYGYTF.

The chain carries TRBV3-1 (or the pseudogene TRBV3-2) and TRBJ2-7, with TRBD2 matching over 10 bases. CDR1 and CDR2 (germline): LGHDT, YNNKEL (reference sequence). Trimming at V came to 4 bases and at J to 3 bases, leaving 6 bases not matched to a gene. The CDR3 is made up of 15 amino acids. DNA of the CDR3: TGTGCCAGCAGCCGAATAGCGGGAGGAGGCTACGAGCAGTACTTC. Translation gives CASSRIAGGGYEQYF.

This sequence joins TRBV28 and TRBJ2-7; TRBD2 is a possible D gene (5 bases). The germline V gene encodes CDR1 MDHEN and CDR2 SYDVKM. V was trimmed by 5 bases and J by 13 bases, leaving 15 bases between them. The CDR3 consists of 11 residues. CDR3 protein: CASSPNWRTYF. The CDR3 nucleotides read TGTGCCAGCAGTCCCAACTGGCGGACTTACTTC. The full variable domain, completed using reference TRBV28 and TRBJ2-7, is DVKVTQSSRYLVKRTGEKVFLECVQDMDHENMFWYRQDPGLGLRLIYFSYDVKMKEKGDIPEGYSVSREKKERFSLILESASTNQTSMYLCASSPNWRTYFGPGTRLTVT.

The CDR3 coding sequence is TGTGCCAGCTCACCGATCCAGAATGAAAAACTGTTTTTT. Its protein product is CASSPIQNEKLFF. The chain couples TRBV18 to TRBJ1-4; D ambiguous. Germline CDR1 and CDR2: KGHSH and LQKENI. This CDR3 spans 13 amino acids. Deletions cut 3 bases from V and 5 bases from J, with 7 bases between. Full variable domain (rest looked up from reference TRBV18 and TRBJ1-4): NAGVMQNPRHLVRRRGQEARLRCSPMKGHSHVYWYRQLPEEGLKFMVYLQKENIIDESGMPKERFSAEFPKEGPSILRIQQVVRGDSAAYFCASSPIQNEKLFFGSGTQLSVL.

This clone was observed once. J is TRBJ2-1 and V is TRBV28; no definite D call. V was pared by 1 base and J by 11 bases, with 9 bases between. Germline V gene sequence: CDR1 MDHEN, CDR2 SYDVKM. There are 12 residues in the CDR3. The CDR3 bases are TGTGCCAGCAGTTTATCGCGGCAAAAGCAGTTCTTC. Protein: CASSLSRQKQFF.